This TCR beta chain was profiled in a study of T-cell memory formation after mild COVID-19. This clonotype showed up just a few times. TCRdb itself ran the 5' RACE reads through MiXCR, one entry per CDR3 protein. The sample lists 350,000 to 400,000 distinct CDR3 sequences; around 21% were seen once. J was trimmed by 8 bases and V by 1 base; bases with no gene match: 6. Germline lookup yields CDR1 SGHAT and CDR2 FQNNGV. This CDR3 has 16 amino acids. The chain is built from TRBV11-2 and TRBJ2-7; 15 bases map to TRBD2. This clonotype was obtained from an adult woman who had mild COVID-19 (a few samples of this study predate the infection). Cell type and time point are not known. Sequencing was performed on PBMCs or a T cell subset sorted from them (not recorded which). The CDR3 nucleotides are TGTGCCAGCAGCTTAGGGCCCGGGACTAGCGGGGGGAAGCAGTACTTC. As protein: CASSLGPGTSGGKQYF. The complete variable domain, with remaining parts taken from reference TRBV11-2 and TRBJ2-7, reads EAGVAQSPRYKIIEKRQSVAFWCNPISGHATLYWYQQILGQGPKLLIQFQNNGVVDDSQLPKDRFSAERLKGVDSTLKIQPAKLEDSAVYLCASSLGPGTSGGKQYFGPGTRLTVT.